A selection of T cell receptor beta chains follows, all from one sample in a study of blood T cell repertoires in COVID-19. Clones were sequenced by immunoSEQ multiplex PCR, and TCRdb holds only the in-frame ones, with some missing. The data hold more than 400,000 clones, with around 90% observed a single time. The sample consisted of PBMCs or T cells enriched from blood (not recorded which). These receptor sequences come from a woman aged 18-35 years who had recovered from COVID-19. The CDR3 runs from the conserved cysteine through the conserved F or W. The D gene is left open where the match is weak. The size of a clone is reported for some rows only, either as once, few or many, or as a class for expanded clones.

size	length	D	V	J	DNA	CDR3
-	15	-	TRBV5-1	TRBJ1-1	TGCGCCAGCAGCTTTTCCCAGGGGAGTGGCACTGAAGCTTTCTTT	CASSFSQGSGTEAFF
-	13	-	TRBV7-3	TRBJ1-1	TGTGCCAGCAGCTTATTAGTCTACACTGAAGCTTTCTTT	CASSLLVYTEAFF
-	13	-	TRBV9	TRBJ2-2	TGTGCCAGCAGCCCCCGGGTGCCCGGGGAGCTGTTTTTT	CASSPRVPGELFF
-	14	TRBD1	TRBV5-1	TRBJ1-4	TGCGCCAGCAGCTCGGGGACAGAGAATGAAAAACTGTTTTTT	CASSSGTENEKLFF
-	16	-	TRBV30	TRBJ1-4	TGTGCCTGGAGTCTAGGACAGACATCGTTCCCTGAAAAACTGTTTTTT	CAWSLGQTSFPEKLFF
-	15	TRBD1	TRBV5-1	TRBJ1-4	TGCGCCTCGGGGGCAGGGGGCGCAACTAATGAAAAACTGTTTTTT	CASGAGGATNEKLFF
-	12	-	TRBV29-1	TRBJ1-1	TGCAGCGTTGGGGAGACTTTCTTTGAAGCTTTCTTT	CSVGETFFEAFF
-	15	TRBD2	TRBV6-5	TRBJ2-1	TGTGCCAGCAGTTACAGGAGCGGGGTCAACAATGAGCAGTTCTTC	CASSYRSGVNNEQFF
-	14	-	TRBV30	TRBJ2-3	TGTGCCTGGAGTGCGGGGATCAGCACAGATACGCAGTATTTT	CAWSAGISTDTQYF
once	13	-	TRBV27	TRBJ1-5	TGTGCCAGCAGTCCAGGGGGCAATCAGCCCCAGCATTTT	CASSPGGNQPQHF
-	15	TRBD1	TRBV24-1	TRBJ1-1	TGTGCCACCAGTGAAGGGACAGGGTGGGACACTGAAGCTTTCTTT	CATSEGTGWDTEAFF
-	11	-	TRBV29-1	TRBJ2-7	TGCAGCGTCACAGTAGCCTACGAGCAGTACTTC	CSVTVAYEQYF
-	17	-	TRBV2	TRBJ1-2	TGTGCCAGCAGTGATGGATGGGGTTCAGGGGATAACTATGGCTACACCTTC	CASSDGWGSGDNYGYTF
-	12	TRBD1	TRBV27	TRBJ2-1	TGTGCCAGCCCCACCCGACAGGGCCCCCAGTTCTTC	CASPTRQGPQFF
once	14	-	TRBV7-9	TRBJ1-3	TGTGCCAGCAGCTTAATGACTGTAGGAAACACCATATATTTT	CASSLMTVGNTIYF
-	15	TRBD1	TRBV30	TRBJ1-1	TGTGCCTGGAGTCCCTGGGACAGGGGGTACACTGAAGCTTTCTTT	CAWSPWDRGYTEAFF
many	15	-	TRBV15	TRBJ1-2	TGTGCCACCAGCAGAGATGGGACACCCTCGTGGGGCTACACCTTC	CATSRDGTPSWGYTF
-	15	TRBD2	TRBV6-5	TRBJ2-5	TGTGCCAGCACAAGGTTGCGGGGGGCCGAAGAGACCCAGTACTTC	CASTRLRGAEETQYF
once	12	-	TRBV7-3	TRBJ1-1	TGTGCCAGCAGCCCAGAGAACACTGAAGCTTTCTTT	CASSPENTEAFF
-	15	TRBD1	TRBV5-1	TRBJ1-1	TGCGCCAGCAGCCTCGACAGGGTAAGGAACACTGAAGCTTTCTTT	CASSLDRVRNTEAFF
-	15	-	TRBV3-1/TRBV3-2	TRBJ2-1	TGTGCCAGCAGCCAAGATACGGGGGCCTACAATGAGCAGTTCTTC	CASSQDTGAYNEQFF
-	15	-	TRBV5-1	TRBJ1-1	TGCGCCAGCAGCTCGATCGGGGGGATGAACACTGAAGCTTTCTTT	CASSSIGGMNTEAFF
-	14	-	TRBV7-9	TRBJ1-2	TGTGCCAGCAGCCAAACGGGGAGCCTTTATGGCTACACCTTC	CASSQTGSLYGYTF
-	14	TRBD1	TRBV28	TRBJ1-2	TGTGCCAGCCACATCCTAGGACAGGGGAATGGCTACACCTTC	CASHILGQGNGYTF
-	16	-	TRBV20-1	TRBJ2-2	TGCAGTGCTAGTGCGGGCGCGGGGGCCCGCACCGGGGAGCTGTTTTTT	CSASAGAGARTGELFF
-	15	-	TRBV4-1	TRBJ2-7	TGCGCCAGCAGCCACCCCGGACTCGAACCGGGGGAGCAGTACTTC	CASSHPGLEPGEQYF
-	16	-	TRBV7-8	TRBJ2-7	TGTGCCAGCAGCTTAGAACTCAGGGGGGCTAGGCACGAGCAGTACTTC	CASSLELRGARHEQYF
-	12	-	TRBV5-4	TRBJ2-7	TGTGCCAGCAGCTTGCCATCCTACGAGCAGTACTTC	CASSLPSYEQYF
-	17	-	TRBV11-3	TRBJ2-1	TGTGCCAGCAGCTTAGAGGCGGGTTCGGGGTCCTACAATGAGCAGTTCTTC	CASSLEAGSGSYNEQFF
-	17	TRBD1	TRBV19	TRBJ1-2	TGTGCCAGTAGTCACAAAGCCTACGGGACAGGGGCCATTGGCTACACCTTC	CASSHKAYGTGAIGYTF
-	15	TRBD1	TRBV19	TRBJ1-6	TGTGCCAGTAGTACAGGACAGGGCTTCAATTCACCCCTCCACTTT	CASSTGQGFNSPLHF
-	14	-	TRBV6-2/TRBV6-3	TRBJ1-2	TGTGCCAGCAGTTACGCCACTCTGAACTATGGCTACACCTTC	CASSYATLNYGYTF
few	12	TRBD1	TRBV30	TRBJ1-4	TGTGCCCACGACAGGGATAATGAAAAACTGTTTTTT	CAHDRDNEKLFF
once	15	TRBD2	TRBV7-6	TRBJ2-5	TGTGCCAGCAGCTTGGAGGCGGGGGGCGGAGAGACCCAGTACTTC	CASSLEAGGGETQYF
-	17	TRBD1	TRBV7-9	TRBJ2-5	TGTGCCAGCAGCTTAGCTCGGGGACACAGGGGCCAAGAGACCCAGTACTTC	CASSLARGHRGQETQYF
-	13	-	TRBV30	TRBJ1-6	TGTGCCTGGAGGCTAGGGGAAGATTCACCCCTCCACTTT	CAWRLGEDSPLHF
-	16	-	TRBV4-1	TRBJ2-1	TGCGCCAGCAGCCTTCTCCGGGACAACTCCTACAATGAGCAGTTCTTC	CASSLLRDNSYNEQFF
-	15	TRBD1	TRBV2	TRBJ1-2	TGTGCCAGCAGTTCAGCGACAGGGTTCAACTATGGCTACACCTTC	CASSSATGFNYGYTF
-	14	-	TRBV5-5	TRBJ2-7	TGTGCCAGCAGCTTGGGCGGATCGACCTACGAGCAGTACTTC	CASSLGGSTYEQYF
-	15	TRBD1	TRBV5-5	TRBJ1-1	TGTGCCAGCAGCCAAGGACAGGGGGCGGCCACTGAAGCTTTCTTT	CASSQGQGAATEAFF
-	15	TRBD1	TRBV6-5	TRBJ2-1	TGTGCCAGCAGCCCCGACAGGGCACGGAAGAATGAGCAGTTCTTC	CASSPDRARKNEQFF
-	13	-	TRBV14	TRBJ1-2	TGTGCCAGCAGCTCTGCGGTCAACTATGGCTACACCTTC	CASSSAVNYGYTF
-	15	TRBD1	TRBV5-4	TRBJ2-7	TGTGCCAGCAGACCGGGACAGGAGACTTCTGGCGAGCAGTACTTC	CASRPGQETSGEQYF
few	16	-	TRBV5-6	TRBJ1-3	TGTGCCAGCAGTCTCCAGGGATTCTACTCTGGAAACACCATATATTTT	CASSLQGFYSGNTIYF
once	16	-	TRBV24-1	TRBJ1-5	TGTGCCACCAGTGATTTGGCGACAGGAAAGGGACAGCCCCAGCATTTT	CATSDLATGKGQPQHF
-	12	TRBD1	TRBV9	TRBJ1-2	TGTGCCAGCGACAGGGGAAACTATGGCTACACCTTC	CASDRGNYGYTF
-	16	TRBD1	TRBV5-1	TRBJ1-1	TGCGCCAGCAGCTTCGACACAGGGGGTGGGAACACTGAAGCTTTCTTT	CASSFDTGGGNTEAFF
once	15	-	TRBV27	TRBJ2-3	TGTGCCAGCAGTCAAGGTGGGACTTCCCTTTATACGCAGTATTTT	CASSQGGTSLYTQYF